The 28 T cell receptor beta chains listed next were all sequenced from one sample in a study of T cells in Graves' hyperthyroidism and ophthalmopathy. Amplified regions were TCR beta CDR3 sequences from RNA transcripts. Using the HTBI primer set, a first-round RT-PCR was run on the TCR CDR3. TCRdb independently ran MiXCR on the multiplex PCR reads; one entry per CDR3 protein. The profile shows about 560,000 distinct CDR3 sequences, approximately 15% of them singletons. Sequencing input: blood. The receptors derive from a woman under 30 with Graves' hyperthyroidism.

This clonotype was seen a single time. One base away lies a much larger clone, so this may be a sequencing read error. This chain joins TRBV6-1 and TRBJ2-1; 14 bases agree with TRBD2. The J call may be faulty, since TRBJ2-7 better matches the DNA end. The germline gives CDR1 MNHNS, CDR2 SASEGT. CDR3 length: 15 residues. The CDR3 DNA follows: TGTGCCAGCAGTGGACTAGCGGGAGGGTACAATGAGCAGTACTTC. This codes for CASSGLAGGYNEQYF.

The V gene is TRBV20-1, the J gene TRBJ2-7, with 7 bases that match TRBD1. The CDR3 spans 15 residues. CDR1 is DFQATT and CDR2 is SNEGSKA in the germline V gene (reference sequence). The ends lost 5 bases at V and 0 bases at J; junction bases unmatched: 10. DNA for the CDR3: TGCAGTGCTGATCATACAGGGGTCAGCTCCTACGAGCAGTACTTC. Translation gives CSADHTGVSSYEQYF.

The sample holds many counts of this clonotype. The J gene is TRBJ2-1, the V gene TRBV28; TRBD2 matches 8 bases. V shed 5 bases and J 5 bases; nucleotides not matched to a gene: 8. Germline-derived CDR1 and CDR2 are MDHEN and SYDVKM. This CDR3 region has 15 residues. The CDR3 loop is CASSPIGGGHNEQFF. The DNA for the CDR3 is TGTGCCAGCAGTCCCATCGGGGGGGGGCACAATGAGCAGTTCTTC. Drawing the rest from reference TRBV28 and TRBJ2-1, the complete variable domain is DVKVTQSSRYLVKRTGEKVFLECVQDMDHENMFWYRQDPGLGLRLIYFSYDVKMKEKGDIPEGYSVSREKKERFSLILESASTNQTSMYLCASSPIGGGHNEQFFGPGTRLTVL.

V usage is TRBV5-5 and J usage is TRBJ2-1, with D perhaps TRBD1 (6 bases). Germline CDR1 and CDR2: SGHKS and YYEKEE (reference sequence). The CDR3 runs 16 residues. Trimming removed 2 bases from V and 0 bases from J, with 12 bases in between. In nucleotides, the CDR3 is TGTGCCAGCAGCTTCGGAACAGGGTACTCCTACAATGAGCAGTTCTTC. Translating gives CASSFGTGYSYNEQFF.

This clonotype was counted only a few times. This chain connects TRBV20-1 to TRBJ1-2; 7 bases are shared with TRBD1. V dropped 2 bases and J dropped 0; count of bases not matched to a gene: 15. The CDR3 has 18 residues. Looked up from germline, CDR1 is DFQATT and CDR2 is SNEGSKA (reference sequence). The CDR3 is CSARPLEGQVLSNYGYTF. CDR3 nucleotide sequence: TGCAGTGCTAGACCCCTGGAAGGACAGGTCCTTTCTAACTATGGCTACACCTTC.

This clonotype has just a few counts. The rearrangement joins TRBV29-1 to TRBJ2-3; D remains ambiguous. CDR1 and CDR2 (germline): SQVTM, ANQGSEA. The CDR3 spans 11 residues. The V end lost 4 bases, the J end lost 2 bases, and 4 bases lay between the germline ends. This chain's CDR3 is CSVAFTDTQYF. DNA for the CDR3: TGCAGCGTTGCATTCACAGATACGCAGTATTTT.

This clonotype was observed many times. The gene calls are TRBV12-3 or TRBV12-4 and TRBJ2-2; 8 nucleotides agree with TRBD1. Trimming at V came to 9 bases and at J to 2 bases, leaving 11 bases not matched to a gene. There are 16 residues in the CDR3. The CDR3 bases are TGTGCCAGAGAGTTGGCAGGGGGCCGTAACACCGGGGAGCTGTTTTTT. Residues: CARELAGGRNTGELFF.

V and J are TRBV7-4 and TRBJ1-5; the match to TRBD1 covers 7 bases. Trimming took 4 bases from V and 5 from J; bases not matched to a gene: 8. This CDR3 has 15 residues. Germline V CDR1 and CDR2: SGHVT, SQSDAQ. CDR3 sequence: CASSYRQGRDQPQHF. The CDR3 DNA reads as TGTGCCAGCAGCTATAGACAGGGTAGGGATCAGCCCCAGCATTTT.

J is TRBJ2-1 and V is TRBV19, with 9 bases that match TRBD1. CDR1 is LNHDA and CDR2 is SQIVND in the germline V gene (reference sequence). With 4 bases clipped from V and 4 bases from J, the junction kept 8 bases outside the gene matches. This CDR3 comprises 16 residues. CDR3 DNA: TGTGCCAGTAGTACGCGGGACAGGGCATTTTACAATGAGCAGTTCTTC. It translates to CASSTRDRAFYNEQFF.

This clonotype was detected ten times or more. The chain has TRBV20-1 and TRBJ2-1, with D perhaps TRBD2 (6 bases). Germline V CDR1 and CDR2: DFQATT, SNEGSKA (reference sequence). V lost 3 bases and J lost 0, with 9 bases in between. This CDR3 comprises 14 residues. DNA of the CDR3: TGCAGTGCTAGCCGGGGGAGCTCCTACAATGAGCAGTTCTTC. Its translation is CSASRGSSYNEQFF.

With regard to this clonotype: This clone may be a read error of a much larger clone one base away. This chain connects TRBV5-1 to TRBJ2-1; D possibly corresponds to TRBD2 (5 bases). This CDR3 has 13 residues. Germline CDR1 SGHRS, CDR2 YFSETQ. This chain's CDR3 is CASSTRLGNDQFF. The CDR3 nucleotides are TGCGCCAGCAGTACTAGATTGGGCAATGATCAGTTCTTC.

In its sample, this clonotype was seen many times. The chain joins TRBV13 to TRBJ2-7, with D possibly matching TRBD1 (6 bases). V was pared by 3 bases and J by 3 bases, with 12 bases between. Germline CDR1 and CDR2: PRHDT and FYEKMQ (reference sequence). The CDR3 sequence is 14 residues long. The CDR3 coding sequence is TGTGCCAGCAGCTTGGGGGACAAAAACTACGAGCAGTACTTC. Translated: CASSLGDKNYEQYF.

This clonotype was detected a few times. The rearrangement uses TRBV6-2 or TRBV6-3 and TRBJ1-1; D might be TRBD1 (5 bases). The CDR3 has 14 residues. The germline gives CDR1 MNHEY, CDR2 SVGEGT. V lost 7 bases, J lost 2 bases, and 14 bases lay in between. This CDR3 reads CASNRRGVNTEAFF. Here the CDR3 DNA reads TGTGCCAGCAACCGACGGGGGGTTAACACTGAAGCTTTCTTT.

This chain uses TRBV5-6 with TRBJ2-5; 12 bases agree with TRBD2. V gave up 4 bases and J gave up 5 bases; unmatched junction bases: 6. CDR1 SGHDT and CDR2 YYEEEE come from the germline V gene. The CDR3 totals 15 residues. CDR3: CASSGGLAGFETQYF. CDR3 nucleotides: TGTGCCAGCAGCGGAGGACTAGCGGGGTTTGAGACCCAGTACTTC.

The rearrangement joins TRBV20-1 to TRBJ2-3; tentatively, D is TRBD2 (6 bases). The CDR3 extends over 15 amino acids. The germline CDR1 and CDR2 sequences are DFQATT and SNEGSKA (reference sequence). The V end was cut by 5 bases, the J end by 0 bases, with 15 bases between. CDR3 amino acids: CSAHGDLSSTDTQYF. DNA for the CDR3: TGCAGTGCTCACGGGGACTTGTCTAGCACAGATACGCAGTATTTT.

This clonotype has just a few counts. This chain uses TRBV12-3 or TRBV12-4 with TRBJ1-6; possible D gene TRBD1, 5 bases. The CDR3 sequence is 14 residues long. Deletions cut 6 bases from V and 3 bases from J, with 9 bases between. The CDR3 sequence: CASRYQGYNSPLHF. CDR3 DNA: TGTGCCAGCAGATATCAGGGCTATAATTCACCCCTCCACTTT.

This clonotype occurred a few times. V usage is TRBV29-1 and J usage is TRBJ2-5; 7 bases match TRBD2. Germline V lookup: CDR1 SQVTM, CDR2 ANQGSEA. Trimming took 6 bases from V and 5 from J; bases not matched to a gene: 6. The CDR3 covers 12 residues. CDR3 in amino acids: CSVRDYVETQYF. In DNA, the CDR3 is TGCAGCGTAAGGGACTACGTGGAGACCCAGTACTTC.

This clonotype occurred a few times. A much larger clonotype is one base distant, so this may be a read error. This chain connects TRBV20-1 to TRBJ1-2; D gene unclear. CDR3 length equals 12 residues. Germline lookup yields CDR1 DFQATT and CDR2 SNEGSKA (reference sequence). DNA for the CDR3: TGCAGTGCTAGTACGGGGAACTATGGCTGCACCTTC. Translated: CSASTGNYGCTF.

The sample holds a few counts of this clonotype. As DNA, the CDR3 is TGTGCCTGGGCCCGACAGGCGCAGGACATCGAGCAGTACTTC. This translates into CAWARQAQDIEQYF. The chain has TRBV30 and TRBJ2-7, with TRBD1 as a possible D gene (6 bases). The germline gives CDR1 GTSNPN, CDR2 SVGIG (reference sequence). The CDR3 is made up of 14 amino acids. Trimming stripped 5 bases from V and 6 bases from J, with 20 bases between.

The sample holds a few counts of this clonotype. The chain combines TRBV11-3 with TRBJ1-3; unclear D gene. The CDR3 is made up of 14 amino acids. Trimming took off 6 bases at V and 0 bases at J, with 9 bases between the two ends. Germline CDR1 SGHNT, CDR2 YENEEA. The DNA of the CDR3 is TGTGCCAGCAGACCGGAGCTCTCTGGAAACACCATATATTTT. This gives the protein CASRPELSGNTIYF.

The chain combines TRBV10-3 with TRBJ2-5, with 7 positions matching TRBD2. This CDR3 region has 15 residues. Germline trimming cut 10 bases from V and 5 bases from J; bases unmatched to any gene: 16. From germline, CDR1 is ENHRY and CDR2 SYGVKD. The CDR3 sequence is CATRLGGITWETQYF. The CDR3 DNA follows: TGTGCCACCAGATTGGGGGGGATCACATGGGAGACCCAGTACTTC.

This clonotype occurred a few times. The CDR3 here is CASSWGQVRNQPQHF. The CDR3 nucleotides are TGTGCCAGCAGCTGGGGACAGGTAAGGAATCAGCCCCAGCATTTT. The chain employs TRBV5-8 and TRBJ1-5; the match to TRBD1 covers 8 bases. The CDR3 has 15 amino acids. The germline gives CDR1 SGHTS, CDR2 YDEGEE. V gave up 3 bases and J gave up 4 bases; unmatched junction bases: 6. Full variable domain (missing parts from reference TRBV5-8 and TRBJ1-5): EAGVTQSPTHLIKTRGQQATLRCSPISGHTSVYWYQQALGLGLQFLLWYDEGEERNRGNFPPRFSGRQFPNYSSELNVNALELEDSALYLCASSWGQVRNQPQHFGDGTRLSIL.

In this sample, this clonotype turned up a few times. This chain links TRBV5-4 with TRBJ1-2; D remains ambiguous. V shed 4 bases and J shed 3 bases, with 16 bases lying between them. This CDR3 is built from 15 residues. Germline V gives CDR1 SGHNT, CDR2 YYREEE (reference sequence). CDR3 coding DNA: TGTGCCAGCAGCGTGGGATTCGCTACAGACTATGGCTACACCTTC. Protein sequence: CASSVGFATDYGYTF.

This clonotype was found many times. The rearrangement joins TRBV12-3 or TRBV12-4 to TRBJ2-7; either TRBD1 or TRBD2 may supply D (5 bases each). This CDR3 is 13 amino acids long. Trimming removed 4 bases at V and 2 bases at J, with 9 bases between. CDR3 bases: TGTGCCAGCAGTTGGGACGGAACCTACGAGCAGTACTTC. It translates to CASSWDGTYEQYF.

The chain recombines TRBV20-1 with TRBJ2-7; the match to TRBD2 covers 9 bases. V dropped 0 bases and J dropped 4; count of bases not matched to a gene: 7. This CDR3 is built from 15 residues. Germline V gene lookup returns CDR1 DFQATT and CDR2 SNEGSKA (reference sequence). This chain's CDR3 is CSARDRAGGSYEQYF. Written as DNA, the CDR3 is TGCAGTGCTAGAGATCGAGCGGGGGGCTCGTACGAGCAGTACTTC.

At least ten counts were recorded for this clonotype. This chain links TRBV28 with TRBJ2-2; D remains ambiguous. Germline V gene data show CDR1 as MDHEN and CDR2 as SYDVKM. Trimming took 11 bases from V and 3 from J, leaving 10 bases between them. The CDR3 runs 12 residues. CDR3 region: CAASPDTGELFF. CDR3 nucleotide sequence: TGTGCCGCCTCGCCTGACACCGGGGAGCTGTTTTTT.

The table lists this clonotype with many counts. This rearrangement joins TRBV6-1 to TRBJ2-7; TRBD1 matches at 9 bases. Germline lookup yields CDR1 MNHNS and CDR2 SASEGT. V lost 5 bases and J lost 4; bases outside the gene matches: 9. The CDR3 has 15 residues. The DNA of the CDR3 is TGTGCCAGCAGTTTCCGGGACAGGGAAGGTTACGAGCAGTACTTC. It translates to CASSFRDREGYEQYF.

This clonotype came up many times. The chain couples TRBV27 to TRBJ1-1; D is unclear. Germline loops: CDR1 MNHEY, CDR2 SMNVEV (reference sequence). With 5 bases removed from V and 3 bases from J, the gap between germline ends came to 10 bases. The CDR3 sequence is 13 residues long. CDR3 nucleotides: TGTGCCAGCAGTCGCGGGGTGGACACTGAAGCTTTCTTT. This gives the protein CASSRGVDTEAFF.